This T cell receptor beta chain is drawn from a study of T cell responses to AZD1222 COVID-19 vaccine. Concerning this clone itself: What it recognizes is unknown.

Assay: immunoSEQ multiplex PCR; the TCRdb copy retains only in-frame clones and omits some. The sample carries 150,000 to 200,000 clones, about 93% recorded once. Study-wide results and caveats: Spike was spanned by vaccine-associated CD4 TCRs, which were dominant at 160-218 and 743-854.

The CDR3 covers 15 residues. Germline CDR1 is KGHDR and CDR2 is SFDVKD. V was pared by 0 bases and J by 5 bases, with 3 bases of the junction left unmatched. The chain couples TRBV24-1 to TRBJ2-3, with TRBD2 matching over 8 bases. The source is an adult in good health. The sequencing here drew on peripheral blood, taken on day 0 of AZD1222 vaccination. The CDR3 loop is CATSDLGAGVDTQYF. CDR3 DNA: TGTGCCACCAGTGATTTGGGAGCGGGAGTAGATACGCAGTATTTT.